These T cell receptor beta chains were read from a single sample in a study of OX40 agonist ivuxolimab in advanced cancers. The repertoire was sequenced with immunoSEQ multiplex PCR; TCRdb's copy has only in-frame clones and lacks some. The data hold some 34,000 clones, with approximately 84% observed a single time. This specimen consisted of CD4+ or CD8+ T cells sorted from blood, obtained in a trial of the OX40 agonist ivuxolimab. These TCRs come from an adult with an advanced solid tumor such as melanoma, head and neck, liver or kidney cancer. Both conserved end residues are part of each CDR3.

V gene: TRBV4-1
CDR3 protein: CASSPPGGGNQPQHF

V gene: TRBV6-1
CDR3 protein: CASSEAGGARGWHTEAFF

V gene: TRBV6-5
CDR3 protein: CASSRRERNNEQFF

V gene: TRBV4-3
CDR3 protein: CASSQDAGQGTYEQYF

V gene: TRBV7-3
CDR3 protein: CASSSTGSFTDTQYF

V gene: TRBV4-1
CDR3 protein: CASSQGGAGPYEQYF

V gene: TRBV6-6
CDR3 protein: CASSRGTNYGYTF

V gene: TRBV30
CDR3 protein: CAWSDEGLTGEQYF

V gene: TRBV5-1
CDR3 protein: CASSSTSGGLDTQYF

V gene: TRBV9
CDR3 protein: CASSAGIGGGYGYTF

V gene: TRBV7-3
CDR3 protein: CASSLLGRYANYGYTF

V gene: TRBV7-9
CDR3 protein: CASSSPGANVLTF

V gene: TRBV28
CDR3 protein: CASSFTRGINTEAFF

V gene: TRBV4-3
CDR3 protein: CASSQDTTARERSTDTQYF

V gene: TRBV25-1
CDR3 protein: CASSELRLGDTEAFF

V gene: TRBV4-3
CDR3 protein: CASSQFGGRELFF

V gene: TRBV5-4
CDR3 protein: CASVSRLTGELFF

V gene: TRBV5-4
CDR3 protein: CASSLAGGFDSPLHF

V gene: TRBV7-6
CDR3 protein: CASSLDAASSYNEQFF

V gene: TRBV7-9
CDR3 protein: CASSLGRPYGYTF

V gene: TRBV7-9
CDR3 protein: CASQGSLNTEAFF

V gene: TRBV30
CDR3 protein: CAWNRGFGYGYTF

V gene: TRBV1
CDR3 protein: CTSSRGLNYEQYF

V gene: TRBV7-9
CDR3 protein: CASSFRGLSYNEQFF

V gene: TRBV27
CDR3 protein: CASGAGQGAGQPQHF

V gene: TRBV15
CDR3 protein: CATSRDGHNTGELFF